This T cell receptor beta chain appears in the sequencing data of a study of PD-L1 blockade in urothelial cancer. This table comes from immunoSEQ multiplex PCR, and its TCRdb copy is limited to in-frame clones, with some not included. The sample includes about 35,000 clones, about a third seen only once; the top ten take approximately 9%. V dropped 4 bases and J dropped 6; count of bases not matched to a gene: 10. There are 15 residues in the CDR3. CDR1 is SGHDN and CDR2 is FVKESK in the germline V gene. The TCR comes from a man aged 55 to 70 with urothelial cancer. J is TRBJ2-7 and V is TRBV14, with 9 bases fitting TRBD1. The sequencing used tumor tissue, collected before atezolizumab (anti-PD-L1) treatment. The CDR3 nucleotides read TGTGCCAGCAGCCTTGAGAGGGACAGGGTAGTCGAGCAGTACTTC. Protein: CASSLERDRVVEQYF.